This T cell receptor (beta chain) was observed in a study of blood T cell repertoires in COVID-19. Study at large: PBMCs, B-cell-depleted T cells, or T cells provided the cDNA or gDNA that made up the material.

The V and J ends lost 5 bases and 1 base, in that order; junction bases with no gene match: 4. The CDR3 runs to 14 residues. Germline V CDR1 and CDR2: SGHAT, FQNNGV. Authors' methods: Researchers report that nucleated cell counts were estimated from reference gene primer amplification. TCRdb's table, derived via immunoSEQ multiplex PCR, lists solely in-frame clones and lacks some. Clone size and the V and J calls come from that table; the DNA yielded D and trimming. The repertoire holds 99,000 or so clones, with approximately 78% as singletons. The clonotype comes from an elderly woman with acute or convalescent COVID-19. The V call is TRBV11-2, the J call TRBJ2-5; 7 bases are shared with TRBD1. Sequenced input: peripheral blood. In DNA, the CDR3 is TGTGCCAGCAGCCCGCCAGGGGGCCAAGAGACCCAGTACTTC. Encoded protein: CASSPPGGQETQYF.